These 8 T cell receptor beta chains originate from one sample sequenced in a study of Ad26.COV2.S vaccination and SARS-CoV-2 variants (dated by TCRdb to 2020 to 2023). The library was made by the immunoSEQ multiplex PCR assay. The table was pulled from immuneACCESS by TCRdb, which kept in-frame rearrangements only. Such tables lose some clones; where checked, under half of the loss comes from unresolved V genes, and the rest has no known cause. Within this sample are some 500,000 clones, with 89% of them counted one time only. Approximately 2.5% of the sample belongs to the ten largest clones. The sample's treatment or condition label, in plain terms: around 19 received Ad26.COV2.S at low or high dose, single or two shots; roughly five received placebo; per-sample allocation not given. For vaccine and placebo recipients, repertoires were sequenced using samples collected on day 63 after the first injection.

The sequenced sample was peripheral blood, obtained in a trial of Ad26.COV2.S vaccine versus placebo. Receptor source: a person between 18 and 65 years old who received the Ad26.COV2.S COVID-19 vaccine or a placebo.

The rearrangement uses TRBV5-1 and TRBJ1-4; weak D call: TRBD1 (5 bases). Germline V gene lookup returns CDR1 SGHRS and CDR2 YFSETQ. This CDR3 contains 14 residues. The V and J ends lost 4 bases and 5 bases respectively, with 12 bases between them. CDR3 DNA sequence: TGCGCCAGCAGCAGGGGCGGCCGGAATGAAAAACTGTTTTTT. Protein product: CASSRGGRNEKLFF. Looking up the rest from reference TRBV5-1 and TRBJ1-4 gives the full variable domain: KAGVTQTPRYLIKTRGQQVTLSCSPISGHRSVSWYQQTPGQGLQFLFEYFSETQRNKGNFPGRFSGRQFSNSRSEMNVSTLELGDSALYLCASSRGGRNEKLFFGSGTQLSVL.

This clone was counted a few times. The rearrangement links TRBV14 to TRBJ2-2; no clear D gene. The germline CDR1 and CDR2 sequences are SGHDN and FVKESK. V dropped 4 bases and J dropped 7 bases, with 16 bases sitting between them. This CDR3 is 15 amino acids long. The CDR3 reads CASSLPNPVDGELFF. CDR3 nucleotides: TGTGCCAGCAGCCTACCAAACCCGGTAGACGGGGAGCTGTTTTTT.

The gene calls are TRBV19 and TRBJ1-4; D is possibly TRBD1 (5 bases). Germline V gives CDR1 LNHDA, CDR2 SQIVND (reference sequence). With 1 base removed from V and 5 bases from J, the gap between germline ends came to 11 bases. The CDR3 extends over 15 amino acids. The CDR3 nucleotides read TGTGCCAGTAGTATAGGGGCTTCAGGGAATGAAAAACTGTTTTTT. As protein: CASSIGASGNEKLFF.

The V call is TRBV7-2, the J call TRBJ2-7; the D gene could be TRBD1 or TRBD2 (5 bases each). CDR1 and CDR2 (germline): SGHTA, FQGNSA. The CDR3 is made up of 13 amino acids. Deletions cut 5 bases from V and 4 bases from J, with 12 bases between. The CDR3 DNA is TGTGCCAGCAGCATCCGGGGACGGTACGAGCAGTACTTC. It translates to CASSIRGRYEQYF.

This chain links TRBV5-4 with TRBJ1-1; 8 bases are a match to TRBD1. V lost 1 base and J lost 4; bases outside the gene matches: 12. The CDR3 has 17 residues. CDR1 is SGHNT, CDR2 YYREEE, per germline (reference sequence). This chain's CDR3 is CASSLNGQGGWVTEAFF. Written as DNA, the CDR3 is TGTGCCAGCAGCTTGAATGGACAGGGAGGATGGGTCACTGAAGCTTTCTTT. The whole variable domain, filled in from reference TRBV5-4 and TRBJ1-1, reads ETGVTQSPTHLIKTRGQQVTLRCSSQSGHNTVSWYQQALGQGPQFIFQYYREEENGRGNFPPRFSGLQFPNYSSELNVNALELDDSALYLCASSLNGQGGWVTEAFFGQGTRLTVV.

The V gene is TRBV7-2, the J gene TRBJ1-3, with D uncertain. Trimming pared 4 bases from V and 1 base from J, leaving 8 bases between. CDR1 is SGHTA, CDR2 FQGNSA, per germline. The CDR3 spans 14 residues. The CDR3 protein is CASSSTGSGNTIYF. DNA of the CDR3: TGTGCCAGCAGCTCTACGGGATCTGGAAACACCATATATTTT.

V gene TRBV27 combines with J gene TRBJ1-2; D gene ambiguous. The V end lost 5 bases, the J end lost 8 bases, and 9 bases lay between the germline ends. Germline values: CDR1 MNHEY, CDR2 SMNVEV (reference sequence). The CDR3 is made up of 11 amino acids. Here the CDR3 DNA reads TGTGCCAGCAGTCCCGGCACCGGCTACACCTTC. Translating it yields CASSPGTGYTF.

The V and J genes are TRBV24-1 and TRBJ2-3; D ambiguous. The CDR3 is made up of 14 amino acids. V was pared by 9 bases and J by 0 bases, with 12 bases between. Per germline, CDR1 KGHDR and CDR2 SFDVKD. CDR3 sequence reads: CATSGTESTDTQYF. For the CDR3, the DNA is TGTGCCACCTCTGGAACCGAGAGCACAGATACGCAGTATTTT.